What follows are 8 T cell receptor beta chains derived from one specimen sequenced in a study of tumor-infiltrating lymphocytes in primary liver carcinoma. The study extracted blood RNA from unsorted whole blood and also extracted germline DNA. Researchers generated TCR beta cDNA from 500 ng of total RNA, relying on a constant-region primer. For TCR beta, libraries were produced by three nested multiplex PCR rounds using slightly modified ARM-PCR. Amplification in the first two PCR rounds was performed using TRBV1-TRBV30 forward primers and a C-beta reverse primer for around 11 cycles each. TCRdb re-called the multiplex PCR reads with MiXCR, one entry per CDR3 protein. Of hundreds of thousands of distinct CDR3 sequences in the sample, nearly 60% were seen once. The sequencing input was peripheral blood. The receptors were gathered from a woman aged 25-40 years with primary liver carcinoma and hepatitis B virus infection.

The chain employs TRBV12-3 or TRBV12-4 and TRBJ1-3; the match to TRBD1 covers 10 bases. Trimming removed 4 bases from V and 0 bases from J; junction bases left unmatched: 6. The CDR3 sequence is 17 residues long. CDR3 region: CASSSGTGAPSGNTIYF. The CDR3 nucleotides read TGTGCCAGCAGTTCTGGGACAGGGGCCCCCTCTGGAAACACCATATATTTT.

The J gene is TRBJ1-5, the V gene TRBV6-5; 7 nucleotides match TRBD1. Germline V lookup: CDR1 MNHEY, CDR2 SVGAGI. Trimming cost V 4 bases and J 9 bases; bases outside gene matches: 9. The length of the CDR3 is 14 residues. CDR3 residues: CASSSQGGGWPQHF. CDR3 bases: TGTGCCAGCAGTTCTCAGGGGGGGGGGTGGCCCCAGCATTTT.

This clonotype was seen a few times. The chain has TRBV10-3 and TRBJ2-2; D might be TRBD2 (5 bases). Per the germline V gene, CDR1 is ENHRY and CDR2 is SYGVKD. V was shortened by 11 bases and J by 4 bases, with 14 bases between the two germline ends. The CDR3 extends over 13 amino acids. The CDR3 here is CAASAGGTGELFF. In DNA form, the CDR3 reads TGTGCCGCCTCCGCAGGAGGCACCGGGGAGCTGTTTTTT.

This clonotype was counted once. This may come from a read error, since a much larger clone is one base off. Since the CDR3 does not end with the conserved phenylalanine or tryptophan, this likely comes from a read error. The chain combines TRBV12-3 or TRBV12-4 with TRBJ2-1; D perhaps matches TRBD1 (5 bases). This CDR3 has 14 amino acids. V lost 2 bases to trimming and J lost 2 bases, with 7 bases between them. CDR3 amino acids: CASSLTGAYNEQFL. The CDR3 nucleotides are TGTGCCAGCAGTTTAACAGGTGCCTACAATGAGCAGTTCTTG.

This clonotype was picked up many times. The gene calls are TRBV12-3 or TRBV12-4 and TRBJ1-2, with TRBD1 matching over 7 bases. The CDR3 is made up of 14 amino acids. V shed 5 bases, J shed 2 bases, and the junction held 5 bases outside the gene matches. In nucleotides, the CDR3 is TGTGCCAGCAGTCCCTCGGGACAGAACTATGGCTACACCTTC. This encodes CASSPSGQNYGYTF.

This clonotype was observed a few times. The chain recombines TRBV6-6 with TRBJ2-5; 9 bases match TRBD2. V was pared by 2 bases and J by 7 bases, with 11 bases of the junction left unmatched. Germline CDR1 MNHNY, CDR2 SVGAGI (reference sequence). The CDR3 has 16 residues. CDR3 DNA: TGTGCCAGCAGTTACGGCGGGAGGGCAGAGAGAGGGACCCAGTACTTC. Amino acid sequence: CASSYGGRAERGTQYF.

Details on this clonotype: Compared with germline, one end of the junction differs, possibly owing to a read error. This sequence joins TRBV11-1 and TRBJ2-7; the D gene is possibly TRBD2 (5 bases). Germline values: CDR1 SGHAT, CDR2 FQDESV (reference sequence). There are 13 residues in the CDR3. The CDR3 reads CANSPGVSNEQYF. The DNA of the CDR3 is TGTGCCAACAGCCCCGGGGTATCCAACGAGCAGTATTTC.

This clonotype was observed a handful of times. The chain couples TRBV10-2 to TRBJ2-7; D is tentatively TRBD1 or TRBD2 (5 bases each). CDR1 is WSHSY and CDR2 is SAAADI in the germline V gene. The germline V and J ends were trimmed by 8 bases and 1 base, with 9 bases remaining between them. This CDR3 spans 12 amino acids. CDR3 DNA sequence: TGCGCCAGCGGAGAGGGGTCCTACGAGCAGTACTTC. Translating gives CASGEGSYEQYF.